The sequence of this TCR beta chain was determined in a study of blood T cells in healthy people across ages. This clonotype turned up a few times. Primed by a sample-barcoded 5' primer and a J-beta primer mix, a second PCR proceeded for roughly 6 to 12 cycles. TCRdb recomputed calls from the 5' RACE reads with MiXCR, one row per CDR3 protein. The sample consists of about 1.4 million distinct CDR3 sequences, around 55% of them appearing once. Deletions cut 8 bases from V and 6 bases from J, with 14 bases between. The CDR3 spans 12 residues. Per germline, CDR1 SQVTM and CDR2 ANQGSEA. The sample comprised blood. The clonotype originates from a man between 18 and 29 years old in good health. The chain is built from TRBV29-1 and TRBJ2-1; D is perhaps TRBD2 (6 bases). CDR3 loop: CSTLEGSNEQFF. DNA of the CDR3: TGCAGCACCCTGGAGGGAAGCAATGAGCAGTTCTTC.